This T cell receptor beta chain emerged from a study of T cell clonality in common variable immunodeficiency. TCRdb keeps only in-frame clones here, not all; method: immunoSEQ multiplex PCR. The sample includes about 52,000 clones, none of them occurring once. General observations from the study: Fewer TCRbeta clones were shared among CVID subjects than controls.

In its sample, this clone was seen many times. Its antigen is undetermined. The observed sequence ends 3 residues before the CDR3 terminus, with the missing tail filled in from the germline J gene. CDR1 is DFQATT, CDR2 SNEGSKA, per germline (reference sequence). The CDR3 runs to 16 residues. The V end lost 3 bases, the J end lost 3 bases, and 18 bases lay between the germline ends. What was sequenced was peripheral blood mononuclear cells. The TCR was taken from a person between 18 and 75 years old in good health. This sequence joins TRBV20-1 and TRBJ1-5, with a tentative D call TRBD1 (5 bases). The chain's CDR3 is CSASPNGGSLNQPQHF. Incomplete CDR3 DNA: TGCAGTGCTAGTCCAAACGGGGGATCCCTCAATCAGCCC.